The TCR beta chain under discussion was sequenced for a study of metastatic and nonmetastatic thyroid tumors. The V gene end was trimmed by 0 bases and the J gene end by 8 bases; junction bases not matched to a gene: 8. The germline gives CDR1 SGDLS, CDR2 YYNGEE. The CDR3 loop spans 15 amino acids. In its sample, this clone was seen a few times. As yet, its antigen is unknown. Patients underwent thyroid surgery, and none had received any treatment before it. Study results and limitations: Malignant thyroid tumors reportedly exceeded benign nodules significantly in TCR beta diversity, with the difference appearing in blood and tumor.

TCRdb used MiXCR to call clones anew from the PCR reads. The table shows roughly 57,000 clones, with approximately 22% occurring only once. The V and J genes are TRBV9 and TRBJ2-1, with 7 bases aligning to TRBD2. This TCR was recovered from a female donor with papillary thyroid cancer or a benign thyroid nodule (not recorded which). Some clones in this sample may be carry-over from other donors' samples. What was sequenced was blood. Here the CDR3 DNA reads TGTGCCAGCAGCGTAGTAACTAGCGCCAGGGATGAGCAGTTCTTC. This encodes CASSVVTSARDEQFF.